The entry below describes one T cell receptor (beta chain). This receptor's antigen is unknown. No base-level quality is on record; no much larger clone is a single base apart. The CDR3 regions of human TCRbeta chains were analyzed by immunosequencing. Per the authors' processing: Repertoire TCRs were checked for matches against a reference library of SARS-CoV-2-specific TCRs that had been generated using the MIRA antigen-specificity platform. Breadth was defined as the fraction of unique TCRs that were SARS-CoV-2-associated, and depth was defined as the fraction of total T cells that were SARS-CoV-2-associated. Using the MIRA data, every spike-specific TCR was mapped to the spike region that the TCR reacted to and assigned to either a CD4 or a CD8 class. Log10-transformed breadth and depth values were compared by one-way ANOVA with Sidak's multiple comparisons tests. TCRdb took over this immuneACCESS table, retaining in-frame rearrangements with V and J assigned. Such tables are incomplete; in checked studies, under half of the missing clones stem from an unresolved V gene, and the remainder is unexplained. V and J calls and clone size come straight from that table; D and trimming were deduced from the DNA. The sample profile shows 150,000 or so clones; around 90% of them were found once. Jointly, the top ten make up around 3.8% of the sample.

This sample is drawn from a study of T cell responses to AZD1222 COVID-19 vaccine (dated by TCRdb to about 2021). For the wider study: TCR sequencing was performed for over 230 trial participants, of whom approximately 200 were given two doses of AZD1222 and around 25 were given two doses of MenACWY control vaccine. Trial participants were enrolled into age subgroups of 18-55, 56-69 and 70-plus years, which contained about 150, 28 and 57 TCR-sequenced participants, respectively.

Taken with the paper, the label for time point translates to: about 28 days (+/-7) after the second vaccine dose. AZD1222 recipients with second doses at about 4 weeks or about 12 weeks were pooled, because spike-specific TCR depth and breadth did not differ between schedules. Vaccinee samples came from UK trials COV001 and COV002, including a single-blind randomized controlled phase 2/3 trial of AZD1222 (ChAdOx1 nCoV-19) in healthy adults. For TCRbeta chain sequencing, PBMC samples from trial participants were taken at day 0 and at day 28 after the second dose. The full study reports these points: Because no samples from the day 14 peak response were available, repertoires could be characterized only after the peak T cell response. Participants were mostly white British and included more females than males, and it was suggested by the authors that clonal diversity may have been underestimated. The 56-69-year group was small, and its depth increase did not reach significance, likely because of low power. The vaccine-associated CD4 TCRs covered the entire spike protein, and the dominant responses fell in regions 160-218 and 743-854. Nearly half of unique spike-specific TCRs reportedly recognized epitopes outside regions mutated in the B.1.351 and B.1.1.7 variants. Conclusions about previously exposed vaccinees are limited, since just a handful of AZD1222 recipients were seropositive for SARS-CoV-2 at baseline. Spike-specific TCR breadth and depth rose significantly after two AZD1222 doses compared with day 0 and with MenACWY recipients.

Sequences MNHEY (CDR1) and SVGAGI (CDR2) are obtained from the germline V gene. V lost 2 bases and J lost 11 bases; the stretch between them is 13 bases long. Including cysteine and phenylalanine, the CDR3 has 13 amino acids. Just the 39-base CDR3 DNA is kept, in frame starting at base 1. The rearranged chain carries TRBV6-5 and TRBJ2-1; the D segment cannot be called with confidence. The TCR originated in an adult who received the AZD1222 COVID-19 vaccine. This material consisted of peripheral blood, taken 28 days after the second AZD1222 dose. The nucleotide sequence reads TGTGCCAGCAGTTACCGCGTCGGACCGCAGCAGTTCTTC. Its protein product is CASSYRVGPQQFF.